The clone carrying this T cell receptor (beta chain) was counted between two and nine times. These data are taken from a study of identical twins. TCRdb re-called the 5' RACE reads through MiXCR, storing one row per CDR3 protein. The data show around 650,000 distinct CDR3 sequences, under 8.5% seen once. The CDR3 is made up of 18 amino acids. V dropped 0 bases and J dropped 4; count of bases not matched to a gene: 9. Germline V gives CDR1 MNHEY, CDR2 SVGAGI. Among all donors, each was a healthy Caucasian. These data are also associated with another study on yellow fever vaccine responses in identical twins.

Source material: PBMCs. The source of this sequence is a woman aged 18-30 years in good health. The V gene is TRBV6-5, the J gene TRBJ2-3, with 11 bases that match TRBD1. CDR3 bases: TGTGCCAGCAGTTACTCCCCCGCCGGACAGGGGGCTGCAGATACGCAGTATTTT. Its translation is CASSYSPAGQGAADTQYF.